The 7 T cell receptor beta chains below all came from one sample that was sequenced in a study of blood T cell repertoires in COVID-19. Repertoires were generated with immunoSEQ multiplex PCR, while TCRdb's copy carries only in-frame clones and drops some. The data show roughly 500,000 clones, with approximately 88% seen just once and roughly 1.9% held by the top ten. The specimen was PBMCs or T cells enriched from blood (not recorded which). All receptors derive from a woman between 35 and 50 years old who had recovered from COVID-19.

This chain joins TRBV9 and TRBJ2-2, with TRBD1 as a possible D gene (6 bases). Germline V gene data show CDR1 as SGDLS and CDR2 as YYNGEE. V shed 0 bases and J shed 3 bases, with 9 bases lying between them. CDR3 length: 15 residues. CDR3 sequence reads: CASSVGGQYTGELFF. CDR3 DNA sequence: TGTGCCAGCAGCGTAGGAGGACAGTACACCGGGGAGCTGTTTTTT. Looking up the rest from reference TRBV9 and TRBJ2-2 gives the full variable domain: DSGVTQTPKHLITATGQRVTLRCSPRSGDLSVYWYQQSLDQGLQFLIQYYNGEERAKGNILERFSAQQFPDLHSELNLSSLELGDSALYFCASSVGGQYTGELFFGEGSRLTVL.

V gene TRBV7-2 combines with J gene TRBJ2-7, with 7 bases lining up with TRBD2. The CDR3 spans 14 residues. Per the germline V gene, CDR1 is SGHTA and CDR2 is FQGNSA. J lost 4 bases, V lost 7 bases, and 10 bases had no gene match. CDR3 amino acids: CASKMGGIFYEQYF. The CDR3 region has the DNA TGTGCCAGCAAGATGGGGGGGATATTTTACGAGCAGTACTTC. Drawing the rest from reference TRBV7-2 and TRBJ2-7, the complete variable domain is GAGVSQSPSNKVTEKGKDVELRCDPISGHTALYWYRQSLGQGLEFLIYFQGNSAPDKSGLPSDRFSAERTGGSVSTLTIQRTQQEDSAVYLCASKMGGIFYEQYFGPGTRLTVT.

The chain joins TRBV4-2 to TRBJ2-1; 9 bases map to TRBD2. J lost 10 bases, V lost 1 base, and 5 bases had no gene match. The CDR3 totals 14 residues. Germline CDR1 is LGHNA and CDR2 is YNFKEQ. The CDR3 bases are TGTGCCAGCAGCCAAGGACTAGCGGCCAGGGAGCAGTTCTTC. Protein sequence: CASSQGLAAREQFF.

The CDR3 region has the DNA TGTGCCAGCACCAAAAAACCCAGGACAGGGGGCAACTATGGCTACACCTTC. It yields the protein CASTKKPRTGGNYGYTF. The chain joins TRBV21-1 to TRBJ1-2; TRBD1, the table's D call, was not compared with the DNA. TRBV21-1 is assigned pseudogene status. The CDR3 sequence is 17 residues long.

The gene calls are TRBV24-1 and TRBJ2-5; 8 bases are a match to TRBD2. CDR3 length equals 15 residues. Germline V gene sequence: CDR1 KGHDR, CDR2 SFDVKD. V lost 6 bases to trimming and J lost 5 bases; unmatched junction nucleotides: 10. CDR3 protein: CATSPGRAVLETQYF. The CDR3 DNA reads TGTGCCACCAGTCCCGGGAGGGCGGTATTGGAGACCCAGTACTTC.

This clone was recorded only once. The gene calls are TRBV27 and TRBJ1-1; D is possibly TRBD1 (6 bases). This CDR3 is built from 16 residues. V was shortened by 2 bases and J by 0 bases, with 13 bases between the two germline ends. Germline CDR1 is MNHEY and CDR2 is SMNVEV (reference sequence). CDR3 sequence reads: CASSLQGTIMNTEAFF. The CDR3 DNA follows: TGTGCCAGCAGTTTACAGGGGACCATAATGAACACTGAAGCTTTCTTT.

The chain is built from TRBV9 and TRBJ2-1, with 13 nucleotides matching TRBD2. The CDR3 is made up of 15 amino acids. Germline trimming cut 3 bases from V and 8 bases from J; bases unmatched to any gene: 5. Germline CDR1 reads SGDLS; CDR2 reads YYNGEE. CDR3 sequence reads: CASSGLAGGGDEQFF. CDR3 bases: TGTGCCAGCAGCGGACTAGCGGGAGGCGGGGATGAGCAGTTCTTC. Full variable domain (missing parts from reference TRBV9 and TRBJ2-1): DSGVTQTPKHLITATGQRVTLRCSPRSGDLSVYWYQQSLDQGLQFLIQYYNGEERAKGNILERFSAQQFPDLHSELNLSSLELGDSALYFCASSGLAGGGDEQFFGPGTRLTVL.